The T cell receptor beta chain under discussion was sequenced for a study of PD-1 blockade in classical Hodgkin lymphoma. Every patient was affected by relapse after autologous stem cell transplantation, while exposure to brentuximab vedotin was not uniform. CDR1 is MNHEY and CDR2 is SMNVEV in the germline V gene (reference sequence). This CDR3 is 16 amino acids long. V was clipped by 0 bases and J by 7 bases; unmatched bases: 7. Generated by immunoSEQ multiplex PCR, the TCRdb table keeps only in-frame clones and is missing some. Of tens of thousands of clones listed, 85% to 95% were seen once; the top ten hold 8%.

The sequence was collected from a human donor with classical Hodgkin lymphoma. Source: peripheral blood mononuclear cells (PBMCs), taken at baseline. The chain combines TRBV27 with TRBJ2-1; 9 bases map to TRBD1. The CDR3 region is CASSLSRWTGENEQFF. CDR3 bases: TGTGCCAGCAGTTTATCGCGATGGACAGGGGAAAATGAGCAGTTCTTC.